These 2 T cell receptor beta chains were sequenced from one sample in a study of HIV-infected children after antiretroviral therapy interruption. RNA-based 3' RACE libraries used unique molecular identifiers. TCRdb re-called the 3' RACE reads with MiXCR, one entry per CDR3 protein. The sample has 90,000 or so distinct CDR3 sequences, about 7% seen once. Treatment given: PENTA 11 planned treatment interruption arm or continuous ART arm. Here the sequenced sample was CD45RA+ CD4+ T cells from PBMCs, pooled from several time points, taken from a donor given antiretroviral therapy, either interrupted or continuous. Subset denoted: naive CD4+ CD45RA+ CD45RO- T cells. The receptors shown here come from a pool of human donors with HIV.

There are many counts of this clonotype. This chain connects TRBV24-1 to TRBJ2-3; 10 nucleotides align to TRBD1. In germline, CDR1 is KGHDR, CDR2 SFDVKD. Trimming removed 3 bases from V and 7 bases from J; junction bases left unmatched: 15. There are 18 residues in the CDR3. CDR3 nucleotides: TGTGCCACCAGTGATCCAACCCCGGGACAGGGGCCTCCATATACGCAGTATTTT. It is translated as CATSDPTPGQGPPYTQYF.

The rearrangement joins TRBV20-1 to TRBJ1-2; D gene unclear. In germline, CDR1 is DFQATT, CDR2 SNEGSKA (reference sequence). This CDR3 region has 12 residues. The germline V and J ends were trimmed by 0 bases and 2 bases, with 4 bases remaining between them. CDR3 loop: CSARDTNYGYTF. In nucleotides, the CDR3 is TGCAGTGCTAGAGATACCAACTATGGCTACACCTTC.